This TCR beta chain was profiled in a study of blood T cell repertoires in COVID-19. Clones were sequenced by immunoSEQ multiplex PCR, and TCRdb holds only the in-frame ones, with some missing. This sample has a few hundred thousand clones, with 90% found just once. V dropped 3 bases and J dropped 5; count of bases not matched to a gene: 5. CDR1 SGDLS and CDR2 YYNGEE come from the germline V gene. The CDR3 totals 15 residues. Sequenced material: peripheral blood. The rearrangement links TRBV9 to TRBJ2-3; 11 bases are a match to TRBD1. The source is a woman aged 40 to 49 with acute or convalescent COVID-19. This CDR3 is CASSGRTGGGDTQYF. The DNA for the CDR3 is TGTGCCAGCAGCGGCCGGACAGGGGGCGGAGATACGCAGTATTTT.